The clone carrying this TCR beta chain came up many times. Its antigen is unknown. Time point defined: sample taken at primary tumor resection. This entry belongs to a study of spatial heterogeneity in lung cancer. Overall study results and limits: Tumors with more nonsynonymous mutations had more expanded intratumoral alpha and beta TCRs.

MiXCR, applied by TCRdb to the 5' RACE reads, yields one record per CDR3 protein. The sample has several thousand distinct CDR3 sequences, approximately 17% seen once; the top ten hold 13% to 15%. Trimming at V came to 5 bases and at J to 3 bases, leaving 3 bases not matched to a gene. Germline V gives CDR1 LNHDA, CDR2 SQIVND (reference sequence). The CDR3 is 15 residues long. This TCR was sampled from a male donor with early-stage non-small cell lung cancer. This chain links TRBV19 with TRBJ2-1, with TRBD2 identical over 11 bases. The sample was lung tumor tissue, taken at surgery. The CDR3 loop reads CASSPLAGGYNEQFF. CDR3 DNA: TGTGCCAGTAGTCCGCTAGCGGGGGGCTACAATGAGCAGTTCTTC.